The 16 T cell receptor beta chains in this list originate from one sample, sequenced in a study of CD8 T cells in ankylosing spondylitis. TCRdb independently ran MiXCR on the 5' RACE reads; one entry per CDR3 protein. The sample includes 350,000 to 450,000 distinct CDR3 sequences, more than 20% of them seen just once. Sequencing input: blood, either unsorted or a sorted T cell fraction (not recorded which). The receptors stem from a male donor with ankylosing spondylitis or in good health (not recorded which).

V usage is TRBV12-3 or TRBV12-4 and J usage is TRBJ2-1; D is undetermined. V was shortened by 4 bases and J by 0 bases, with 16 bases between the two germline ends. The CDR3 extends over 17 amino acids. The CDR3 DNA reads TGTGCCAGCAGTTCACTCTCTACCTTGAGCTCCTACAATGAGCAGTTCTTC. Translated: CASSSLSTLSSYNEQFF.

This chain connects TRBV4-1 to TRBJ2-7; 9 bases fit TRBD1. The CDR3 length is 15 residues. CDR1 and CDR2 from the germline V gene are MGHRA and YSYEKL. V lost 3 bases, J lost 4 bases, and 7 bases stayed unmatched. For the CDR3, the DNA is TGCGCCAGCAGCCACACCGGGACAGGGTTTTACGAGCAGTACTTC. Translation gives CASSHTGTGFYEQYF.

The rearrangement uses TRBV2 and TRBJ2-7; TRBD1 aligns across 8 bases. The CDR3 covers 16 residues. Germline CDR1 SNHLY, CDR2 FYNNEI. Losses at the gene ends were 6 bases for V and 4 bases for J; bases not matched to a gene: 14. This CDR3 is CASRVSPGQVRYEQYF. The CDR3 bases are TGTGCCAGCAGGGTCAGCCCGGGACAGGTACGGTACGAGCAGTACTTC.

This clonotype was seen only a few times. V usage is TRBV7-9 and J usage is TRBJ2-2; D perhaps matches TRBD1 (6 bases). Trimming pared 3 bases from V and 4 bases from J, leaving 12 bases between. Germline V gives CDR1 SEHNR, CDR2 FQNEAQ (reference sequence). The CDR3 extends over 15 amino acids. The DNA for the CDR3 is TGTGCCAGCAGCTTTGCAGGGGCTAGCACCGGGGAGCTGTTTTTT. Amino acid sequence: CASSFAGASTGELFF.

This clonotype has a count of ten or more. The chain uses TRBV9 and TRBJ2-3, with D possibly called TRBD1 or TRBD2 (5 bases each). CDR3 size: 15 residues. Germline-derived CDR1 and CDR2 are SGDLS and YYNGEE. V was shortened by 0 bases and J by 2 bases, with 10 bases between the two germline ends. CDR3 bases: TGTGCCAGCAGCGTAGTGGGGGAGTTCACAGATACGCAGTATTTT. This translates into CASSVVGEFTDTQYF.

This chain connects TRBV14 to TRBJ2-2; the D gene is possibly TRBD2 (5 bases). There are 14 residues in the CDR3. Germline assignment: CDR1 SGHDN and CDR2 FVKESK. V was shortened by 4 bases and J by 0 bases, with 6 bases between the two germline ends. Here the CDR3 reads CASSRSANTGELFF. The CDR3 nucleotides are TGTGCCAGCAGCCGTAGCGCGAACACCGGGGAGCTGTTTTTT.

A remark on this clonotype: Given the absence of the conserved phenylalanine or tryptophan at the CDR3 end, a read error is likely. V gene TRBV20-1 combines with J gene TRBJ2-2; 7 bases fit TRBD2. Germline trimming cut 0 bases from V and 5 bases from J; bases unmatched to any gene: 6. The CDR3 consists of 15 residues. Germline V gene lookup returns CDR1 DFQATT and CDR2 SNEGSKA (reference sequence). For the CDR3, the DNA is TGCAGTGCTAGAGAAAGCGGGGTAGATACCGGGGAGCTGTTTCTT. Translating gives CSARESGVDTGELFL.

This clonotype was observed a handful of times. The chain is built from TRBV6-1 and TRBJ2-7; a weak D match, TRBD2 (5 bases). The CDR3 covers 10 residues. Germline V gene sequence: CDR1 MNHNS, CDR2 SASEGT. V dropped 6 bases and J dropped 9 bases, with 9 bases sitting between them. CDR3 region: CASRQAGQYF. In DNA, the CDR3 is TGTGCCAGCAGGCAGGCGGGGCAGTACTTC.

This clonotype was counted between two and nine times. CDR3 protein: CASSQVTGGNTEAFF. As DNA, the CDR3 is TGTGCCAGCAGCCAAGTCACGGGGGGTAACACTGAAGCTTTCTTT. The chain has TRBV4-2 and TRBJ1-1; perhaps TRBD1 as D (5 bases). The CDR3 runs to 15 residues. V was cut by 1 base and J by 2 bases, with 11 bases left in between. Germline V gives CDR1 LGHNA, CDR2 YNFKEQ.

V is TRBV12-3 or TRBV12-4 and J is TRBJ2-2, with D unclear. V dropped 4 bases and J dropped 4 bases, with 4 bases sitting between them. The CDR3 length is 12 residues. CDR3 in amino acids: CASSSSTGELFF. Written as DNA, the CDR3 is TGTGCCAGCAGTTCGTCCACCGGGGAGCTGTTTTTT.

The gene calls are TRBV12-3 or TRBV12-4 and TRBJ2-2; 9 nucleotides align to TRBD2. This CDR3 comprises 14 residues. V was pared by 6 bases and J by 6 bases, with 5 bases of the junction left unmatched. The CDR3 reads CASSLLAGPGELFF. CDR3 DNA: TGTGCCAGCAGCTTACTAGCGGGCCCCGGGGAGCTGTTTTTT.

This clonotype was counted only a few times. The rearrangement uses TRBV4-2 and TRBJ2-1; 8 nucleotides agree with TRBD2. Unmatched junction bases numbered 10, after V lost 0 bases and J lost 0 bases. CDR3 size: 19 residues. The germline V gene encodes CDR1 LGHNA and CDR2 YNFKEQ. For the CDR3, the DNA is TGTGCCAGCAGCCAAGAAGGAAGGGGGACTAGTTCCTCCTACAATGAGCAGTTCTTC. As protein: CASSQEGRGTSSSYNEQFF.

This clonotype was seen a single time. The V gene is TRBV27, the J gene TRBJ2-3; D is unresolved. Germline V CDR1 and CDR2: MNHEY, SMNVEV (reference sequence). This CDR3 is 13 amino acids long. V lost 8 bases and J 5 bases, leaving 14 bases between the germline ends. CDR3 sequence: CASSSGFLDTQYF. Written as DNA, the CDR3 is TGTGCCAGCTCCTCCGGCTTTTTAGATACGCAGTATTTT.

This clonotype appeared a single time. The chain has TRBV12-5 and TRBJ2-1; 12 positions match TRBD2. Losses at the gene ends were 2 bases for V and 7 bases for J; bases not matched to a gene: 9. The germline CDR1 and CDR2 sequences are LGHNT and FRNRAP. The CDR3 consists of 17 residues. CDR3 DNA: TGTGCTAGTGGTTTGACCATACTAGCGGGGGGAGGTAATGAGCAGTTCTTC. Its protein is CASGLTILAGGGNEQFF.

This clonotype was recorded a few times. This chain joins TRBV7-9 and TRBJ2-3; D ambiguous. The germline V and J ends were trimmed by 0 bases and 4 bases, with 8 bases remaining between them. Germline V CDR1 and CDR2: SEHNR, FQNEAQ (reference sequence). The CDR3 loop spans 14 amino acids. CDR3 in amino acids: CASSLATIPDTQYF. CDR3 in DNA: TGTGCCAGCAGCTTAGCGACAATCCCAGATACGCAGTATTTT.

The chain combines TRBV7-9 with TRBJ2-7; 7 bases line up with TRBD2. CDR1 is SEHNR, CDR2 FQNEAQ, per germline (reference sequence). V trimming: 5 bases; J trimming: 0 bases; junction bases outside the gene matches: 4. CDR3 length equals 14 residues. Written as DNA, the CDR3 is TGTGCCAGCAGCCTCCGGGACTACTCCTACGAGCAGTACTTC. Translation gives CASSLRDYSYEQYF.